The 6 T cell receptor beta chains given below trace back to one sample, sequenced in a study of shared clonotypes between healthy human individuals. The assay was immunoSEQ multiplex PCR, and TCRdb's table has in-frame clones only and misses some. Of approximately 2.4 million clones listed, around 95% were seen once; the top ten hold roughly 0.13%. The sequencing sample was made of naive CD4+ T cells sorted from blood. Indicated subset: CD45RA+ positively selected. The receptor source for this set is a man between 18 and 35 years old in good health.

The chain has TRBV6-5 and TRBJ1-1; D is possibly TRBD1 (5 bases). This CDR3 comprises 16 residues. CDR1 MNHEY and CDR2 SVGAGI come from the germline V gene. V was cut by 3 bases and J by 0 bases, with 14 bases left in between. CDR3 DNA: TGTGCCAGCAGTTATCAGCTTGGGACGGTGAACACTGAAGCTTTCTTT. Translated: CASSYQLGTVNTEAFF.

This chain joins TRBV7-6 and TRBJ2-3; 10 bases are shared with TRBD2. CDR3 size: 15 residues. The germline gives CDR1 SGHVS, CDR2 FNYEAQ. J was trimmed by 5 bases and V by 4 bases; bases with no gene match: 6. CDR3 sequence (DNA): TGTGCCAGCAGCTACCAGCGGGGGGGCCAAGATACGCAGTATTTT. Its translation is CASSYQRGGQDTQYF.

Note on this clone: The sample holds other DNA sequences that translate to the same CDR3. This sequence joins TRBV10-3 and TRBJ2-7; D is unclear. V was trimmed by 2 bases and J by 3 bases, leaving 5 bases between them. CDR1 is ENHRY and CDR2 is SYGVKD in the germline V gene. This CDR3 is built from 12 residues. The CDR3 sequence is CAISEAGYEQYF. DNA for the CDR3: TGTGCCATCAGTGAGGCCGGCTACGAGCAGTACTTC.

J is TRBJ2-7 and V is TRBV5-3; D may be TRBD1 (6 bases). TRBV5-3 is reported as an ORF; its role is uncertain. Between the trimmed V and J ends, which lost 3 bases and 2 bases, there was a span of 6 bases. The CDR3 extends over 12 amino acids. The CDR3 DNA is TGTGCCAGAAGCTGGGACACCTACGAGCAGTACTTC. This encodes CARSWDTYEQYF.

The V and J genes are TRBV19 and TRBJ1-1; a possible D gene is TRBD1 (6 bases). Germline assignment: CDR1 LNHDA and CDR2 SQIVND (reference sequence). Trimming pared 2 bases from V and 4 bases from J, leaving 14 bases between. This CDR3 has 15 amino acids. The CDR3 nucleotides are TGTGCCAGTAGTATACGTACAGGGTGGGGCACTGAAGCTTTCTTT. Translation gives CASSIRTGWGTEAFF.

This chain connects TRBV28 to TRBJ2-7; TRBD1 aligns across 7 bases. Trimming removed 7 bases from V and 3 bases from J; junction bases left unmatched: 12. Germline V lookup: CDR1 MDHEN, CDR2 SYDVKM. There are 15 residues in the CDR3. In DNA form, the CDR3 reads TGTGCCAGCAAGCCGAGGACAGGTGGATACTACGAGCAGTACTTC. Its translation: CASKPRTGGYYEQYF. Variable domain in full (rest from reference TRBV28 and TRBJ2-7): DVKVTQSSRYLVKRTGEKVFLECVQDMDHENMFWYRQDPGLGLRLIYFSYDVKMKEKGDIPEGYSVSREKKERFSLILESASTNQTSMYLCASKPRTGGYYEQYFGPGTRLTVT.